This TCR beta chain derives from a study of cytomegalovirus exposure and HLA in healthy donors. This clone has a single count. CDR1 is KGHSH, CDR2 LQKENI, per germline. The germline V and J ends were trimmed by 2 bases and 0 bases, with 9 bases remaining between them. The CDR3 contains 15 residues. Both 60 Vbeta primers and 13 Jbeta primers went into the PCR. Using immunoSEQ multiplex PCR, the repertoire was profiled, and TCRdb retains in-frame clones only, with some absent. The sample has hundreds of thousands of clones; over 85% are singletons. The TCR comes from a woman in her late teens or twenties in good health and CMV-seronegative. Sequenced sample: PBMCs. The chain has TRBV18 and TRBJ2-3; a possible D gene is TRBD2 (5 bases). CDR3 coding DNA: TGTGCCAGCTCACCAGTGGACTCCAGCACAGATACGCAGTATTTT. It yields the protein CASSPVDSSTDTQYF.